The clone carrying this T cell receptor (beta chain) was recorded at least ten times. No antigen is known for it. Trimming cost V 4 bases and J 8 bases; bases outside gene matches: 5. The CDR3 runs 13 residues. Germline lookup yields CDR1 SGHTA and CDR2 FQGNSA. This record comes from a study of identical twins. A universal primer site was added by template switching, and unique molecular identifiers were carried by the cDNA. A single record per CDR3 protein comes from TCRdb applying MiXCR to the 5' RACE reads. Of 550,000 to 700,000 distinct CDR3 sequences in the sample, 9.6% are singletons; the top ten hold roughly 3.2%. Study conclusions and caveats: Fewer insertions marked abundant cord blood beta clonotypes; young adult naive trended weakly, memory not at all. An excess of low generation probability was shown by twin-shared out-of-frame alpha sequences. Modeled out-of-frame TCR alpha sharing in monozygotic twins fell below observed levels.

A further study also used this sample, focusing on yellow fever vaccine responses in identical twins.

The receptor's source is a young woman in good health. Source material: PBMCs. The V gene is TRBV7-2, the J gene TRBJ2-3; TRBD2 agrees at 8 bases. CDR3 protein: CASSSGGAPTQYF. CDR3 nucleotide sequence: TGTGCCAGCAGCTCCGGGGGGGCCCCTACGCAGTATTTT.